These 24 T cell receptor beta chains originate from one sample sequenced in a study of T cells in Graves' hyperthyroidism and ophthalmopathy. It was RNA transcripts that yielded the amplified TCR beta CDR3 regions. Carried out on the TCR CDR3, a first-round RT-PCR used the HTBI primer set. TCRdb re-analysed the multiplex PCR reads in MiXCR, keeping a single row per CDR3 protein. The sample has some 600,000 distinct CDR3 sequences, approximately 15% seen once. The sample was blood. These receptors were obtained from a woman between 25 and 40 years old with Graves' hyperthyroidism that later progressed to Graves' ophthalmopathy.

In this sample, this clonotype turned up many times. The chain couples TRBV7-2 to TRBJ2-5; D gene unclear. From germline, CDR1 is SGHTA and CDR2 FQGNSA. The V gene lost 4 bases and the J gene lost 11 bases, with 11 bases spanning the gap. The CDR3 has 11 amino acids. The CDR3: CASSSQEEQYF. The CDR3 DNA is TGTGCCAGCAGCTCCCAAGAAGAGCAGTACTTC.

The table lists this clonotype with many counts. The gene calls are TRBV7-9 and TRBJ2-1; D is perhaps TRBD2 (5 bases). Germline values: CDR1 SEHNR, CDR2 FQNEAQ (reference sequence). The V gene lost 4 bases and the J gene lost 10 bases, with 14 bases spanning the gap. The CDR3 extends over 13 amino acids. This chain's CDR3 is CASSSGVGGEQFF. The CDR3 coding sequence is TGTGCCAGCAGCTCCGGGGTGGGCGGCGAGCAGTTCTTC.

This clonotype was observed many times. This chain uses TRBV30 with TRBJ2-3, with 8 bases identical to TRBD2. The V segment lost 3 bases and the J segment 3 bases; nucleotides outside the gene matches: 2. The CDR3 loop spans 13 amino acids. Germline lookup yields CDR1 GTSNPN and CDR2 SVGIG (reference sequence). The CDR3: CAWRIAGTDTQYF. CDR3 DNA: TGTGCCTGGAGAATAGCGGGAACAGATACGCAGTATTTT.

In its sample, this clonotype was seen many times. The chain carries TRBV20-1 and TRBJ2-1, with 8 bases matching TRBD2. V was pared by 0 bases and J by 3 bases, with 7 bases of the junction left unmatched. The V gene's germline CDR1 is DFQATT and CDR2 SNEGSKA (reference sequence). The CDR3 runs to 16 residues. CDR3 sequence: CSARETGGPVYNEQFF. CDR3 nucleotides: TGCAGTGCTAGAGAAACGGGAGGGCCGGTCTACAATGAGCAGTTCTTC.

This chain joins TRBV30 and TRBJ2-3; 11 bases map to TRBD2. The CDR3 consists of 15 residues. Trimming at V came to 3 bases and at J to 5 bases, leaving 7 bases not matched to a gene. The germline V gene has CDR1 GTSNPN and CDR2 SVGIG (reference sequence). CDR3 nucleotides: TGTGCCTGGAGAAGACTAGCGGGGTACGGAGATACGCAGTATTTT. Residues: CAWRRLAGYGDTQYF.

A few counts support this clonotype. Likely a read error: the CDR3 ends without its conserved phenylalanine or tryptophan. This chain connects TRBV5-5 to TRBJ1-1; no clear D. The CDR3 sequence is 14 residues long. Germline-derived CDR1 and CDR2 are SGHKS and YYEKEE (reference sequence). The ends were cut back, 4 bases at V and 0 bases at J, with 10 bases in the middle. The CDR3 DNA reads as TGTGCCAGCAGCCTAGACAACCTGAACACTGAAGCTTTCCTT. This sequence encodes CASSLDNLNTEAFL.

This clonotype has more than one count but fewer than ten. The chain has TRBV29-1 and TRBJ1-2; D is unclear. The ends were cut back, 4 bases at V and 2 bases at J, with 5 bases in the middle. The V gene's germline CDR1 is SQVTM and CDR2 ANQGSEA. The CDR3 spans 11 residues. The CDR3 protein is CSVARNYGYTF. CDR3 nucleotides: TGCAGCGTTGCCAGAAACTATGGCTACACCTTC.

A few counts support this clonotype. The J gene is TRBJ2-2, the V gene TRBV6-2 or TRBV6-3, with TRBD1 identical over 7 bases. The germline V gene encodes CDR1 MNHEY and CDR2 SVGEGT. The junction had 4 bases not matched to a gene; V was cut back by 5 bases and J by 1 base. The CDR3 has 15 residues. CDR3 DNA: TGTGCCAGCAGTAACCGGGACAGGAACACCGGGGAGCTGTTTTTT. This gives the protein CASSNRDRNTGELFF.

CDR3: CAISDRGFGYTF. CDR3 DNA: TGTGCCATCAGCGACAGGGGGTTTGGCTACACCTTC. The chain recombines TRBV10-3 with TRBJ1-2, with 9 bases fitting TRBD1. V was pared by 6 bases and J by 7 bases, with 3 bases of the junction left unmatched. The CDR3 length is 12 residues. Germline-derived CDR1 and CDR2 are ENHRY and SYGVKD.

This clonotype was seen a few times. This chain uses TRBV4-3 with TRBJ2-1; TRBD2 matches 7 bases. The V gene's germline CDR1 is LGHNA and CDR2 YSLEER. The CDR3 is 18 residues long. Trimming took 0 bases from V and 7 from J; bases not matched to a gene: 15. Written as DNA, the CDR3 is TGCGCCAGCAGCCAAGAGATATGGGAGCGGGAAAGTATGAATGAGCAGTTCTTC. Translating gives CASSQEIWERESMNEQFF.

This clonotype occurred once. The DNA of the CDR3 is TGTGCCAGCAGTGGACAGGGATACAGTGGCTACACCTTC. This codes for CASSGQGYSGYTF. The chain combines TRBV6-2 or TRBV6-3 with TRBJ1-2, with 8 bases lining up with TRBD1. Trimming removed 5 bases from V and 7 bases from J; junction bases left unmatched: 6. The CDR3 is 13 amino acids. Germline V lookup: CDR1 MNHEY, CDR2 SVGEGT.

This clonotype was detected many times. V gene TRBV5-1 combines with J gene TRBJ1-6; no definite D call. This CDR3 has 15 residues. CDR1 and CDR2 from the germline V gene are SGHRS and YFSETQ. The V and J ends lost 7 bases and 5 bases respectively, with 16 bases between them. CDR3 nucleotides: TGCGCCAGCGCTTCGGAGGCAAGGGATAATTCACCCCTCCACTTT. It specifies CASASEARDNSPLHF.

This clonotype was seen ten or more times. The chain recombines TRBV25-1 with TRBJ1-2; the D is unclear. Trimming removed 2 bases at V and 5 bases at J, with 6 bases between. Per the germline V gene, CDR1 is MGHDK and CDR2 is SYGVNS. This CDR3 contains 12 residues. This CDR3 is CASSEQPYGYTF. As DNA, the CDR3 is TGTGCCAGCAGTGAACAGCCGTATGGCTACACCTTC.

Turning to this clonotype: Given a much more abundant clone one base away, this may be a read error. CDR3 loop: CSARQGTTEKLFF. The CDR3 DNA is TGCAGTGCTAGGCAGGGAACTACTGAAAAACTGTTTTTT. The rearrangement links TRBV20-1 to TRBJ1-4, with TRBD1 as a possible D gene (5 bases). Germline CDR1 DFQATT, CDR2 SNEGSKA (reference sequence). This CDR3 region has 13 residues.

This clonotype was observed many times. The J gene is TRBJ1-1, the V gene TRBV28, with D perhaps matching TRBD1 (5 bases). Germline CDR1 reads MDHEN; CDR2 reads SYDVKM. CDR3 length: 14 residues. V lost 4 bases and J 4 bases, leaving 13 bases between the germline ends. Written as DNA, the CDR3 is TGTGCCAGCAGTTCGACAGCCAGTAGCACTGAAGCTTTCTTT. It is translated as CASSSTASSTEAFF.

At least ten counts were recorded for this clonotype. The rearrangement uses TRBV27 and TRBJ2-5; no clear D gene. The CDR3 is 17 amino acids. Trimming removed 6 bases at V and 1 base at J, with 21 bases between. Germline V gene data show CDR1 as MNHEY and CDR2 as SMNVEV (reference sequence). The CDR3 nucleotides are TGTGCCAGCAGCATTACCCCGGATGGTTTGGGCCAAGAGACCCAGTACTTC. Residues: CASSITPDGLGQETQYF.

Written as DNA, the CDR3 is TGTGCCAGCAGCCAAGAGGTCAATGTCACCTACGAGCAGTACTTC. Translated, it gives CASSQEVNVTYEQYF. The chain is built from TRBV4-2 and TRBJ2-7; D unresolved. The V end lost 0 bases, the J end lost 2 bases, and 11 bases lay between the germline ends. The CDR3 length is 15 residues. CDR1 is LGHNA and CDR2 is YNFKEQ in the germline V gene.

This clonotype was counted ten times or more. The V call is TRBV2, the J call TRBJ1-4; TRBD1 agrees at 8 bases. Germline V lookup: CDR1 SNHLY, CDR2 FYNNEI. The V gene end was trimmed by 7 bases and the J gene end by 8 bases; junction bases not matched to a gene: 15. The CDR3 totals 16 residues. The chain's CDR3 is CASKGTGLPSDEKLFF. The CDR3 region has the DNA TGTGCCAGCAAAGGGACAGGCCTCCCCTCGGACGAAAAACTGTTTTTT.

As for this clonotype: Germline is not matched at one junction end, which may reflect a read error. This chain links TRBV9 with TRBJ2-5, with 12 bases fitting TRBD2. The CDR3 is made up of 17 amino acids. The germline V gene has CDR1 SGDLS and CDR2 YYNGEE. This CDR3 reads CASSVFPGLAGQATQYF. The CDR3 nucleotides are TGTGCCAGCAGCGTTTTCCCGGGACTAGCGGGCCAAGCGACCCAGTACTTC.

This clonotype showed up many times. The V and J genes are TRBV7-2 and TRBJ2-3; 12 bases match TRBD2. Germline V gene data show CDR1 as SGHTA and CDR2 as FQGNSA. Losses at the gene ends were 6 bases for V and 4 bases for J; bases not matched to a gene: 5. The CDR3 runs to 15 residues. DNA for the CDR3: TGTGCCAGCAGGTCGACTAGCGGGAGCGCAGATACGCAGTATTTT. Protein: CASRSTSGSADTQYF. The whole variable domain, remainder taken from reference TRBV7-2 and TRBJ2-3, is GAGVSQSPSNKVTEKGKDVELRCDPISGHTALYWYRQSLGQGLEFLIYFQGNSAPDKSGLPSDRFSAERTGGSVSTLTIQRTQQEDSAVYLCASRSTSGSADTQYFGPGTRLTVL.

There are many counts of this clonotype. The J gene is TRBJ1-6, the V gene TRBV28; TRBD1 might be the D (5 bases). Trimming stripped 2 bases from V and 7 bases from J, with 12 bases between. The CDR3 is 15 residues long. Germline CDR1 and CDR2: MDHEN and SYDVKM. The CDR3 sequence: CASSLRGTLNSPLHF. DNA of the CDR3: TGTGCCAGCAGTTTAAGGGGAACTCTCAATTCACCCCTCCACTTT.

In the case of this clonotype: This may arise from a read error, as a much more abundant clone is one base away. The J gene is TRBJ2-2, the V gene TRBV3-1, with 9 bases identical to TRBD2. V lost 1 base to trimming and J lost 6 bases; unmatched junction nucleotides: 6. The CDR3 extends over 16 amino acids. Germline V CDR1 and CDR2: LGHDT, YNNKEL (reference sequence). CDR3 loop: CASSQAGSSGAGELFF. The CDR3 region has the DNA TGTGCCAGCAGCCAAGCAGGGTCTAGCGGGGCCGGGGAGCTGTTTTTT.

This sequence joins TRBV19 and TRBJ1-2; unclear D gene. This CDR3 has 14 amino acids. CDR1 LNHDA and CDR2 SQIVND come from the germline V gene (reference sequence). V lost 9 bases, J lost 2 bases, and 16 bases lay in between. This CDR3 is CASAHVQPNYGYTF. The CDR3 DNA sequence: TGTGCCAGCGCCCACGTACAGCCCAACTATGGCTACACCTTC.

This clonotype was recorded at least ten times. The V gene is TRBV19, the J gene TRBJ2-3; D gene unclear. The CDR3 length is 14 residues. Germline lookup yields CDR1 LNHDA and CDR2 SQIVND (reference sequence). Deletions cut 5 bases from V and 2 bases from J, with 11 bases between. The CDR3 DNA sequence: TGTGCCAGTAGTTCCCCGAGAGTCACAGATACGCAGTATTTT. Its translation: CASSSPRVTDTQYF.